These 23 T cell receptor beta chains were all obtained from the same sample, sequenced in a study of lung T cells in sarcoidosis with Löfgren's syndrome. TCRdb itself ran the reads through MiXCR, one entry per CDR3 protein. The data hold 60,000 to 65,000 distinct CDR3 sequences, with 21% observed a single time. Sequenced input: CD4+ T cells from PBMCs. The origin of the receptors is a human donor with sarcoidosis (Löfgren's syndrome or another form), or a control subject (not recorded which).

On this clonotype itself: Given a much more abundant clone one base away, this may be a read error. The CDR3, as DNA: TGTGCCAGCAGCTTGACGGCCCAAATTCAGTACTTC. Translating gives CASSLTAQIQYF. J is TRBJ2-4 and V is TRBV7-2; D not certain. Germline loops: CDR1 SGHTA, CDR2 FQGNSA. The germline V and J ends were trimmed by 3 bases and 10 bases, with 10 bases remaining between them. The CDR3 runs 12 residues.

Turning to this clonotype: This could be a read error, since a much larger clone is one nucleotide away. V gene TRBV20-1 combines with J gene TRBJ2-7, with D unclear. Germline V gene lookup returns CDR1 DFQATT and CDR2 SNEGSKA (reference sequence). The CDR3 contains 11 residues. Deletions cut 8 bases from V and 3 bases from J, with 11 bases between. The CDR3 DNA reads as TGCAGTTCTGGTGAGATCTACGAGCAGTACGTC. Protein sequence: CSSGEIYEQYV.

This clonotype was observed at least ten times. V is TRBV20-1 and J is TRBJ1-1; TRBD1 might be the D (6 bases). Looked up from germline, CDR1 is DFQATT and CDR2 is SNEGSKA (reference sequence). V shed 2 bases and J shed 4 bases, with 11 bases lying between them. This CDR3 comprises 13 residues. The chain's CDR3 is CSARIQGGTEAFF. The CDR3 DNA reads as TGCAGTGCTAGAATACAGGGAGGCACTGAAGCTTTCTTT.

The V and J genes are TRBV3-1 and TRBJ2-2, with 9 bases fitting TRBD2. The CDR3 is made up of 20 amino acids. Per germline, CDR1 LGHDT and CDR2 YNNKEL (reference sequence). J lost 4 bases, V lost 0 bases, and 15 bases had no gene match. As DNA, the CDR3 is TGTGCCAGCAGCCAAGAGCGTAGCGGGAGTTCCCGCCTTCTCACCGGGGAGCTGTTTTTT. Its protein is CASSQERSGSSRLLTGELFF.

CDR3 coding DNA: TGCGCCAGCAGCTTGGGGGACCTCTCCTACAATGAGCAGTTCTTC. Translation gives CASSLGDLSYNEQFF. The genes are TRBV5-1 and TRBJ2-1; D is possibly TRBD1 or TRBD2 (5 bases each). The ends were cut back, 0 bases at V and 0 bases at J, with 7 bases in the middle. Germline V gives CDR1 SGHRS, CDR2 YFSETQ. The CDR3 extends over 15 amino acids.

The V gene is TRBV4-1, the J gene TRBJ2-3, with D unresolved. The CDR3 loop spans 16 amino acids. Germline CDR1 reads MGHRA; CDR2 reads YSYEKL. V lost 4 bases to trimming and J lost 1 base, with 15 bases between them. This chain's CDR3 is CASSLPGAVGTDTQYF. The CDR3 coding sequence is TGCGCCAGCAGCCTCCCAGGAGCCGTAGGCACAGATACGCAGTATTTT.

The CDR3 coding sequence is TGTGCCAGCGGCGATATCCCGGGAGTTAAAAGAGCAGGGGCCAACGTCCTGACTTTC. Its protein product is CASGDIPGVKRAGANVLTF. The chain has TRBV7-6 and TRBJ2-6; D is possibly TRBD2 (6 bases). V lost 8 bases, J lost 4 bases, and 27 bases lay in between. The CDR3 is 19 amino acids. Germline assignment: CDR1 SGHVS and CDR2 FNYEAQ.

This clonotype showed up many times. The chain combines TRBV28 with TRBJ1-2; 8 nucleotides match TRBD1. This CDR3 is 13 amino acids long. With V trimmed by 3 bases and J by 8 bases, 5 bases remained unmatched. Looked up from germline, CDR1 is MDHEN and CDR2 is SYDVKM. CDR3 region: CASSLTGAGGYTF. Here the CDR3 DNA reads TGTGCCAGCAGTTTGACAGGGGCAGGCGGCTACACCTTC.

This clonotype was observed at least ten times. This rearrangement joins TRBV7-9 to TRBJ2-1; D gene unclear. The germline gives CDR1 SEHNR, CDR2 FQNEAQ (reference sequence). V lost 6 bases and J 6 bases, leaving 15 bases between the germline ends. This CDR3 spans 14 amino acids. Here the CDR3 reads CASRLLWGGNEQFF. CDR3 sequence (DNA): TGTGCCAGCAGACTCCTGTGGGGTGGCAATGAGCAGTTCTTC.

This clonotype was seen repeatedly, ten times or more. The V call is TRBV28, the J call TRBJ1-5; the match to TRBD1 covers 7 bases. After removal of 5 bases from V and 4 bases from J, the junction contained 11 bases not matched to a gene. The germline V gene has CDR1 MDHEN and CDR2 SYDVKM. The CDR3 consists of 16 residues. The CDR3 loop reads CASSTYRGHRNQPQHF. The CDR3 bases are TGTGCCAGCAGTACCTACAGGGGCCATCGGAATCAGCCCCAGCATTTT.

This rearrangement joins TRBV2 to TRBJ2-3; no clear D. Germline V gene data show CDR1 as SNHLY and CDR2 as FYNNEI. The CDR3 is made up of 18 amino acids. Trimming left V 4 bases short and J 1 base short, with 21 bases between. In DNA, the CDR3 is TGTGCCAGCAGTGTTATGAACGGACCCCCAAAGGGCACAGATACGCAGTATTTT. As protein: CASSVMNGPPKGTDTQYF.

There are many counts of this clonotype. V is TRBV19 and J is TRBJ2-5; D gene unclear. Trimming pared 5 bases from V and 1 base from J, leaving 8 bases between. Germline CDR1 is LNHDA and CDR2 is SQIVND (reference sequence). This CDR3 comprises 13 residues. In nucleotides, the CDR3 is TGTGCCAGTAGTTTCGGCAGCCAAGAGACCCAGTACTTC. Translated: CASSFGSQETQYF. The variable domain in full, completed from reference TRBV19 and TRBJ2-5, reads DGGITQSPKYLFRKEGQNVTLSCEQNLNHDAMYWYRQDPGQGLRLIYYSQIVNDFQKGDIAEGYSVSREKKESFPLTVTSAQKNPTAFYLCASSFGSQETQYFGPGTRLLVL.

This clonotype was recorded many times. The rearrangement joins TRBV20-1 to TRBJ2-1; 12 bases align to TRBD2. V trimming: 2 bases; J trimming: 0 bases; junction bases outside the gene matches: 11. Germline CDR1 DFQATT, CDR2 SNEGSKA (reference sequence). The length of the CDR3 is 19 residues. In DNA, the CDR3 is TGCAGTGCTAGATCAAGGACTAGCGGGGTTACGAGCTCCTACAATGAGCAGTTCTTC. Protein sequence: CSARSRTSGVTSSYNEQFF.

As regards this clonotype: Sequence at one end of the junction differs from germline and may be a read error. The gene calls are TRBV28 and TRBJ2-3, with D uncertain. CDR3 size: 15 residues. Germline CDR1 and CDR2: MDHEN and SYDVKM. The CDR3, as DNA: TGTGCCAGCAGTTTAGCATGGTCAAGCACAGATACGCAGTGTTTT. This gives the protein CASSLAWSSTDTQCF.

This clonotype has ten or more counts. This chain's CDR3 is CASSYSRGRQQETQYF. The CDR3, as DNA: TGTGCCAGCAGTTACAGTCGGGGAAGGCAGCAAGAGACCCAGTACTTC. V is TRBV6-2 or TRBV6-3 and J is TRBJ2-5; D might be TRBD2 (5 bases). Trimming pared 2 bases from V and 2 bases from J, leaving 15 bases between. There are 16 residues in the CDR3. Germline V gene data show CDR1 as MNHEY and CDR2 as SVGEGT.

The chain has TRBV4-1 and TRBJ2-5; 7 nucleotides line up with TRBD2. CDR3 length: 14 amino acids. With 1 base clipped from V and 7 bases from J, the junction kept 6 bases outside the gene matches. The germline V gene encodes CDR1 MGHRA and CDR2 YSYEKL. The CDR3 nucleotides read TGCGCCAGCAGCCAAGGCGGGAGTGAGGTGACCCAGTACTTC. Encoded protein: CASSQGGSEVTQYF.

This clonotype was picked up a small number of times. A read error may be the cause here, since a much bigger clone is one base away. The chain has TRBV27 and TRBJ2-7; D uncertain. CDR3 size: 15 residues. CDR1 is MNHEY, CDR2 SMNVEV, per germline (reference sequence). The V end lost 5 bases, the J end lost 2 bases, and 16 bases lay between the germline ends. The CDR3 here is CASSLTYLGAYEQYF. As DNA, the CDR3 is TGTGCCAGCAGTCTCACCTACCTCGGCGCCTACGAGCAGTACTTC.

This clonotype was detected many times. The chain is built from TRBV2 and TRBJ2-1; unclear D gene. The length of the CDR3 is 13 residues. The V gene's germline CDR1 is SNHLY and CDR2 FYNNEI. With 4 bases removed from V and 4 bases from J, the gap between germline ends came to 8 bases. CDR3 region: CASSGQMYNEQFF. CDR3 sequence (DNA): TGTGCCAGCAGTGGGCAGATGTACAATGAGCAGTTCTTC.

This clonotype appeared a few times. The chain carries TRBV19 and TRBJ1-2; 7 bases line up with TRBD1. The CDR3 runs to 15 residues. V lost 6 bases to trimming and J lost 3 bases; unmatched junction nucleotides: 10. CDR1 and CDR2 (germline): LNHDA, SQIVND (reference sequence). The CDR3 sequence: CASSLRQGGDYGYTF. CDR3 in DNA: TGTGCCAGTAGCCTTCGACAGGGCGGTGACTATGGCTACACCTTC.

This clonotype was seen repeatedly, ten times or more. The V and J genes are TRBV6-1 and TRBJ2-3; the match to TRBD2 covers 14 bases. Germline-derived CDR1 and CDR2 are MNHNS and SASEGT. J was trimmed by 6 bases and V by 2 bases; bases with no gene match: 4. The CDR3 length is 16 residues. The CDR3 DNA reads TGTGCCAGCAGTGAAAGGACTAGCGGGGGGCGGGATACGCAGTATTTT. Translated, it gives CASSERTSGGRDTQYF.

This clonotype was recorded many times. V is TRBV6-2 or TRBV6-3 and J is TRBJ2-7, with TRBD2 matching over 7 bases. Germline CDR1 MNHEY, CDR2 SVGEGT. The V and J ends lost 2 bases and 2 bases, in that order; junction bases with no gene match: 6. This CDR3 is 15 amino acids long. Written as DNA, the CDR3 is TGTGCCAGCAGTTACCCCAGCGGGGCCACCTACGAGCAGTACTTC. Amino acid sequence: CASSYPSGATYEQYF.

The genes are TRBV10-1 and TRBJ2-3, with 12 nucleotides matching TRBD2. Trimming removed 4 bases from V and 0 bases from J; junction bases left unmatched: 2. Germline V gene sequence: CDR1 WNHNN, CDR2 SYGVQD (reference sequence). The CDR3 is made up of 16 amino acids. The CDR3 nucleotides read TGCGCCAGCAGTGTTGGACTAGCGGGGAGCACAGATACGCAGTATTTT. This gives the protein CASSVGLAGSTDTQYF.

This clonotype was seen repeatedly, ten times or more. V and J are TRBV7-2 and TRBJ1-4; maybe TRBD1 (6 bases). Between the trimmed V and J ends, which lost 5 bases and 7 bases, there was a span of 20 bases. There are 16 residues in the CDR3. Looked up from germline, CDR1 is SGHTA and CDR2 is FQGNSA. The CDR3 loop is CASSPGGTGASEKLFF. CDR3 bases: TGTGCCAGCAGCCCCGGGGGGACGGGGGCAAGTGAAAAACTGTTTTTT.